Below are 2 T cell receptor beta chains sequenced from a single sample in a study of blood T cells in healthy people across ages. Next came a second PCR, run for about 6 to 11 cycles, which used a sample-barcoded 5' primer along with a J-beta primer mix. TCRdb reprocessed the 5' RACE reads via MiXCR and lists one record per CDR3 protein. This sample carries just under 750,000 distinct CDR3 sequences, about a fifth of them seen once, and the ten largest clones take about 20%. Input material: blood. These receptors originate from a man in his 70s in good health.

This clonotype was counted only a few times. The chain combines TRBV12-3 or TRBV12-4 with TRBJ2-2, with a tentative D call TRBD1 (5 bases). The CDR3 spans 13 residues. Trimming removed 5 bases at V and 8 bases at J, with 12 bases between. The CDR3 sequence: CASSPQGRGELFF. For the CDR3, the DNA is TGTGCCAGCAGTCCCCAGGGTAGGGGGGAGCTGTTTTTT.

The genes are TRBV14 and TRBJ2-5; 11 bases align to TRBD2. The end of the DNA aligns better with TRBJ2-1, so the J call may be wrong. The germline CDR1 and CDR2 sequences are SGHDN and FVKESK. The CDR3 consists of 17 residues. The CDR3 loop reads CASSQDLSSGRIHEQFF. CDR3 bases: TGTGCCAGCAGCCAAGATCTTTCTAGCGGGAGGATCCATGAGCAGTTCTTC.